The T cell receptor (beta chain) under discussion was sequenced for a study of regulatory T cells in long-lasting Graves disease. TCR beta libraries were built with iRepertoire HTBI primers and Arm-PCR of CDR3 regions. TCRdb ran MiXCR on the multiplex PCR reads and lists one entry per CDR3 protein. The sample has around 460,000 distinct CDR3 sequences, 22% seen once. Time point defined: persistent/refractory GD, antithyroid drugs over 5 years with positive TRAb. PBMC RNA served as the TCR library source. Unmatched junction bases numbered 0, after V lost 0 bases and J lost 1 base. Looked up from germline, CDR1 is SEHNR and CDR2 is FQNEAQ (reference sequence). This CDR3 region has 16 residues.

The sample in question was peripheral blood mononuclear cells (PBMCs), obtained when the disease was refractory, from a patient treated with antithyroid drugs. The chain couples TRBV7-9 to TRBJ1-4; 9 bases fit TRBD1. This TCR was recovered from a female donor with Graves disease. The CDR3, as DNA: TGTGCCAGCAGCTTAGCGGGACAGGGAACTAATGAAAAACTGTTTTTT. It translates to CASSLAGQGTNEKLFF. Filled out from reference TRBV7-9 and TRBJ1-4, the complete variable domain reads DTGVSQNPRHKITKRGQNVTFRCDPISEHNRLYWYRQTLGQGPEFLTYFQNEAQLEKSRLLSDRFSAERPKGSFSTLEIQRTEQGDSAMYLCASSLAGQGTNEKLFFGSGTQLSVL.